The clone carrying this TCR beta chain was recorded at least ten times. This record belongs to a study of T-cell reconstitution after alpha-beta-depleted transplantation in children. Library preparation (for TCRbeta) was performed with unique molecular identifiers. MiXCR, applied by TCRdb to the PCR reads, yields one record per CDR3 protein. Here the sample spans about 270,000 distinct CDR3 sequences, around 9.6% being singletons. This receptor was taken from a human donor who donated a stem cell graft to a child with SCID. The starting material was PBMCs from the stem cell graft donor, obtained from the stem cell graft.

The CDR3 reads CASSLFGADYGYTF. DNA for the CDR3: TGTGCCAGCAGTTTATTTGGGGCGGACTATGGCTACACCTTC. The rearrangement uses TRBV12-3 or TRBV12-4 and TRBJ1-2, with a tentative D call TRBD1 (5 bases). There are 14 residues in the CDR3. Trimming cost V 2 bases and J 3 bases, with 10 bases left between them.